This TCR beta chain was captured by sequencing in a study of OX40 agonist ivuxolimab in advanced cancers. Study summary: Ivuxolimab, an agonistic anti-OX40 (CD134) antibody, was given to patients. Cohort: roughly 80% men, mean age about 60, aged roughly 23 to 79.

The table came from immunoSEQ multiplex PCR; TCRdb's copy has only in-frame clones and leaves some out. The data contain approximately 53,000 clones, 90% to 95% of them singletons. The receptor was derived from an adult with an advanced solid tumor such as melanoma, head and neck, liver or kidney cancer. The sequenced sample was CD4+ or CD8+ T cells sorted from blood, obtained in a trial of the OX40 agonist ivuxolimab.

In nucleotides, the CDR3 is TGTGCCAGCAGCTCAGACTACGAGCAGTACTTC. Protein: CASSSDYEQYF. The chain couples TRBV7-8 to TRBJ2-7; D not resolved. The CDR3 sequence is 11 residues long. V dropped 4 bases and J dropped 3 bases, with 4 bases sitting between them. Germline CDR1 and CDR2: SGHVS and FQNEAQ.